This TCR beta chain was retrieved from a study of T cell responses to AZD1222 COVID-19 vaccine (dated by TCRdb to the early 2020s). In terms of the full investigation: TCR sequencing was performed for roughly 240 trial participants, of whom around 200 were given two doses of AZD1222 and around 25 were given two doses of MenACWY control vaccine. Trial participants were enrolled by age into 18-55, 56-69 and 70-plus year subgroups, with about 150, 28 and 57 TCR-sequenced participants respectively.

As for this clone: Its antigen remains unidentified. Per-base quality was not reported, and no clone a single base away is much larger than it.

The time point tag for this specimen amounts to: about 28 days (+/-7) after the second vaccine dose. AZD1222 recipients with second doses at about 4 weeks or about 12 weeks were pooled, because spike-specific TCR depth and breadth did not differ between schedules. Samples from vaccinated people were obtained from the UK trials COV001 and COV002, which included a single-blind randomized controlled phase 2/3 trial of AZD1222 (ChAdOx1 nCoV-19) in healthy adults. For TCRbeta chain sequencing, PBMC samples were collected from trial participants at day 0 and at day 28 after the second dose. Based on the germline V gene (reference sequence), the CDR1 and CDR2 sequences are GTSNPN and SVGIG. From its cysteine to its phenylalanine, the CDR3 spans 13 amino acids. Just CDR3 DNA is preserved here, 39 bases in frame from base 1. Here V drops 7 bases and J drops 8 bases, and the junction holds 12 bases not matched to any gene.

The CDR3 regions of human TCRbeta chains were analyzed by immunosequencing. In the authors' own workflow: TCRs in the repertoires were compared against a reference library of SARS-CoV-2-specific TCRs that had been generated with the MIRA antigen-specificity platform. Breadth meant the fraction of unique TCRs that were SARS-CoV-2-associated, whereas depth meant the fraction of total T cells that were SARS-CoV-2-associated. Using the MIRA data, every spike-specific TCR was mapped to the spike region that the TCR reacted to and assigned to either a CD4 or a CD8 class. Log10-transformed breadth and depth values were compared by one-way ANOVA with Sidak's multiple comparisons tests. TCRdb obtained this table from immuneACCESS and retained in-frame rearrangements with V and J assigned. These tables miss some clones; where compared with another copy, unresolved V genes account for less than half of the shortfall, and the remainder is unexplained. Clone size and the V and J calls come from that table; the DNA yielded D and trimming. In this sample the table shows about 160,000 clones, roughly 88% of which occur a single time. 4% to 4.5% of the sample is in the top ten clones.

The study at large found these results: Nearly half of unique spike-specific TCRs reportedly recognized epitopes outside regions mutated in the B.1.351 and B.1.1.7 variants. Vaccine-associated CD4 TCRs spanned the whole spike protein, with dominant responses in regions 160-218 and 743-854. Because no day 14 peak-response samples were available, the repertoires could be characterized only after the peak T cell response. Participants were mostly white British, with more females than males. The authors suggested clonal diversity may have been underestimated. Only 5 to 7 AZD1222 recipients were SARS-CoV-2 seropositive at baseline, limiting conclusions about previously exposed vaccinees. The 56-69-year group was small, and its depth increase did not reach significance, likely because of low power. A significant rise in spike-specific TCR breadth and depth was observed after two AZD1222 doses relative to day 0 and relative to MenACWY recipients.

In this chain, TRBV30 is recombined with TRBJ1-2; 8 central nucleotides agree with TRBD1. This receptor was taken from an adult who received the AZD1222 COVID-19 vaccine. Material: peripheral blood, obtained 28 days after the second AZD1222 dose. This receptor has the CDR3 CASARQGRRGYTF. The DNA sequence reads TGTGCCTCGGCGCGACAGGGGAGGAGAGGCTACACCTTC. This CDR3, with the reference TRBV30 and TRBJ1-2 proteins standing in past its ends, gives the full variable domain SQTIHQWPATLVQPVGSPLSLECTVEGTSNPNLYWYRQAAGRGLQLLFYSVGIGQISSEVPQNLSASRPQDRQFILSSKKLLLSDSGFYLCASARQGRRGYTFGSGTRLTVV.